The present TCR beta chain was sequenced within a study of cytomegalovirus exposure and HLA in healthy donors (dated by TCRdb to 2016 to 2017). Turning to the overall study: In an earlier analysis of under 750 of the donors, 276 Gb of sequence data and 120 million or so unique TCR beta sequences from 150 million to 200 million T cells were reported. An early release that covered 640 HLA-typed donors contained approximately 300 gigabases of sequencing data and tens of millions of unique TCR sequences. Of the roughly 390 genotyped donors, 80% to 90% were placed in the genetic ancestry cluster associated with self-reported Caucasian donors. The study aimed to test whether signatures of past pathogen exposure could be identified by cataloging public T cell receptors. Using immunosequencing, the study profiled T cell repertoires from around 680 subjects and related those repertoires to cytomegalovirus serostatus. In addition to the first cohort of around 670 subjects, a separate validation cohort of approximately 130 different subjects was used. High-throughput TCR immunosequencing, statistical association of individual TCRs with disease status, and machine learning were combined to predict cytomegalovirus infection status. To study patterns of TCR occurrence, a later analysis re-analyzed previously published TCR beta repertoires from 650 to 750 donors and added high-resolution HLA genotyping. Rather than drawing on any new phenotypic data, the later analysis identified candidate immune exposures from TCR beta sequences and the way those sequences occurred across donors. In an earlier analysis of around 540 of the donors, high-throughput TCR beta sequencing was used to judge whether each TCR beta V gene segment behaved as functional or pseudogenic. Donor age, sex, ethnicity and CMV serostatus were compiled alongside the repertoire data. Genome-wide SNP genotypes for about three fifths of the 666 donors were used in a later genetic analysis, which treated that subset as a discovery cohort. All discovery cohort repertoires had been generated using a single sequencing platform. HLA typing covered class I and class II loci at four-digit resolution. The number of donors typed differed by locus, with roughly 620-640 for A, B, C, DRB1 and DQB1, approximately 500 for DQA1, 606 for DPA1, and some 440 for DPB1. Four or five DR-DQ haplotypes were treated as single units for association and clustering because of strong linkage in the cohort. On average, roughly 200,000 unique TCR beta nucleotide sequences were sequenced per donor among some 430 genotyped donors of the cohort, with 15% to 20% of those sequences being non-productive. The study at large found these results: A further reported finding was that TCR beta sequences accurately predicted the HLA-A and HLA-B alleles for most subjects in the first cohort. Compared with the 666-donor mean, donors in an Asian-associated ancestry cluster had fewer N-insertions in productive TCRs, according to a later genetic analysis. Sequencing depth was assumed to be roughly uniform across donors in the presence/absence analyses, though that assumption may not hold. Because HLA typing was unavailable for some donors at each locus, only the typed subset was used in association tests. Most CMV-associated TCR beta chains appeared to be HLA-restricted in a later analysis, and the HLA associations seemed to be driven largely by CMV exposure. In vitro tests confirmed that three of the cytomegalovirus-associated TCR beta chains recognize cytomegalovirus antigens. When HLA alleles, especially DR and DQ, strongly co-occurred, TCR associations were difficult to assign to individual alleles. The authors suggested that the approach could potentially be extended to other disease states and immunological phenotypes. A total of 150 to 200 TCR beta chains were listed by the study as associated with cytomegalovirus. About 17 rarely observed V segments, including chromosome 9 orphons, were excluded from the earlier analysis of some 590 of the donors because counts were too low. Because the 87-base-pair reads could not distinguish some IMGT-functional V segments, including TRBV6-2 and TRBV6-3, those segments were excluded. In a later analysis, 16,951 TCR beta sequences were associated with specific HLA alleles at a false discovery rate of 0.05. A later analysis found that HLA-associated TCR beta chains were more clonally expanded and had lower generation probabilities than equally common non-associated chains. The sequencing pipeline was judged likely to have produced a cluster of highly shared sequence variants as a technical artifact. Most TCR sequences were observed very rarely across donors, whereas some public TCRs were present in many individuals. The classifier was reported to diagnose cytomegalovirus status with high specificity and sensitivity in both the original and validation cohorts. An earlier analysis of around 500 of the donors showed that most TCR beta V segments appeared in productive rearrangements either about 87% or about 30% of the time, which broadly matched IMGT annotations. According to a later analysis, parvovirus B19, influenza, CMV and Epstein-Barr virus appeared linked to several top co-occurrence clusters. Correlated functional status among segregating V segments might be attributable to linkage disequilibrium, but an unknown experimental factor could not be ruled out. In a later analysis, TCR association rates were found to vary across HLA loci, with the most associated TCRs seen for DRB1 alleles and the fewest for HLA-C alleles. In a later genetic analysis, a missense DCLRE1C variant was associated with V-gene and J-gene trimming of TCR beta chains, and the association was replicated in an independent cohort. The cohort was sequenced for TCR beta chains only, and without alpha or paired-chain data the features that could be detected were limited. Immune exposure information for the cohort was limited to CMV serostatus.

CDR1 DFQATT and CDR2 SNEGSKA were looked up in the germline V gene (reference sequence). CDR3 length: 11 amino acids, cysteine to phenylalanine. Here the CDR3 DNA is all that survives: 33 bases in frame from base 1. The germline ends are 13 bases apart after V is trimmed by 6 bases and J by 8 bases. The cohort was made up of roughly 670 healthy bone marrow donors. At the time of sampling, all cohort members were nominally healthy, though unrecorded immune exposures were likely present. The donor was CMV seronegative and belonged to the group of around 350 seronegative cohort members. Each donor provided a peripheral blood sample, and peripheral blood mononuclear cells were used for TCR beta sequencing. The Qiagen DNeasy Blood Extraction Kit was used to extract genomic DNA from the blood cell samples. Regarding this clone: This clone's antigen is unknown. Base quality data are lacking; no much larger clone is found one base away.

The library came from the immunoSEQ multiplex PCR assay. The multiplex PCR relied on a mix of 60 forward primers for TCR Vbeta segments and 13 reverse primers for TCR Jbeta segments. The CDR3 region of rearranged TCR beta genes was amplified from genomic DNA with a multiplex PCR assay. On the Illumina HiSeq System, the amplified TCR beta libraries were sequenced as 87-base-pair reads. The paper's data handling went like this. A later analysis counted around 72 million unique TCR beta chains across the 666 repertoires, and roughly 11 million of these chains were shared by at least two donors. To remove PCR and sequencing errors, raw reads were error-corrected and collapsed into unique sequences using a nearest-neighbor algorithm that merged closely related sequences. To assign V, D and J gene segments, CDR3 sequences were aligned to IMGT reference sequences. For a sequence to be retained, a match of at least six nucleotides to both a V gene segment and a J gene segment was required. Rearrangements were called productive when the CDR3 lacked stop codons and stayed in frame with V and J; all others were non-productive. Following IMGT convention, CDR3 was defined as the stretch from the second conserved V-encoded cysteine to the conserved J-encoded phenylalanine. The earlier analysis of about 590 of the donors excluded sequences that lacked an unambiguous match to a single V gene segment. In an earlier analysis of about 590 of the donors, a V segment was called functional when productive rearrangements were above 56.7%, and segregating when the standard deviation between donors exceeded 5%. A statistical classification framework was built to diagnose cytomegalovirus status from the catalog of TCR beta chain sequences. In a later analysis, V and J genes were assigned by comparing TCR nucleotide sequences against IMGT/GENE-DB human TR gene sequences. A later analysis assigned CDR3 sequences and most-parsimonious VDJ recombination scenarios with the TCRdist pipeline. A later analysis defined each TCR beta chain by its CDR3 amino acid sequence plus V-gene family, and excluded reads lacking a unique V-gene family. To address suspected cross-contamination and a sequencing artifact, a later analysis removed a few hundred highly shared, low-generation-probability nucleotide sequences. For each public chain, a later analysis derived a clonal expansion index from normalized ranks of inferred template counts within each repertoire. A later analysis computed generation probabilities with a VDJ recombination model fitted to out-of-frame rearrangements, and checked the results against IGoR. A later analysis scored TCR-TCR, TCR-HLA and TCR-CMV co-occurrence with hypergeometric tests, applying a repertoire-size bias correction to TCR pairs. A later analysis estimated false discovery rates by permuting HLA or CMV assignments 20 times. In a later analysis, co-occurring TCRs were grouped using DBSCAN, with TCRdist sequence similarity added in when clustering inside HLA-allele-positive subsets. Repertoires with fewer than 30,000 or more than 120,000 public chains, plus five repertoires with anomalous nucleotide sharing, were excluded from co-occurrence clustering. Imported from immuneACCESS, the table was reduced by TCRdb to in-frame sequences with V and J called. These copies leave out some clones; in studies compared against another copy, an unresolved V gene accounts for under half, and the cause of the remainder is not known. Clone size and V and J calls were adopted from that table, with D and trimming inferred from the DNA. For this sample the table gives more than 95,000 clones, of which roughly a tenth were detected only once. Of the sample, less than 4% falls within the top ten clones.

The TCR comes from a young man in good health and CMV-seronegative. Sequences were obtained from PBMCs. The chain is made from TRBV20-1 and TRBJ1-1, with a tentative D gene TRBD1 over 6 matching bases. Here the CDR3 is given as CSAGGGPEAFF. The bases read TGCAGTGCAGGCGGGGGGCCAGAAGCTTTCTTT.